The 9 T cell receptor beta chains listed next were all sequenced from one sample in a study of blood T cell repertoires in COVID-19. Measured with immunoSEQ multiplex PCR; TCRdb has only the in-frame clones, and not every one. The sample records about 160,000 clones, 80% being singletons. Sequencing was carried out using PBMCs or T cells enriched from blood (not recorded which). These receptors were collected from a man between 35 and 55 years old who had recovered from COVID-19.

Points on this clone: The same CDR3 arises from other DNA sequences in this sample as well. The V gene is TRBV6-5, the J gene TRBJ2-7; a weak D match, TRBD1 (5 bases). V lost 5 bases and J 3 bases, leaving 11 bases between the germline ends. CDR1 MNHEY and CDR2 SVGAGI come from the germline V gene. There are 13 residues in the CDR3. The DNA for the CDR3 is TGTGCCAGCAGTCCCCAGGGATACTACGAGCAGTACTTC. It yields the protein CASSPQGYYEQYF.

The rearrangement uses TRBV5-1 and TRBJ1-5; a weak D match, TRBD1 (5 bases). Germline V gene data show CDR1 as SGHRS and CDR2 as YFSETQ. Trimming left V 0 bases short and J 2 bases short, with 6 bases between. The CDR3 spans 14 residues. CDR3 in DNA: TGCGCCAGCAGCTTGGGGGGGGGCAATCAGCCCCAGCATTTT. Translation: CASSLGGGNQPQHF.

This chain uses TRBV5-4 with TRBJ2-7; 9 positions match TRBD1. The CDR3 has 14 residues. Trimming removed 2 bases from V and 7 bases from J; junction bases left unmatched: 7. Germline V lookup: CDR1 SGHNT, CDR2 YYREEE (reference sequence). The CDR3 protein is CASSLDRGTEEQYV. The CDR3 nucleotides read TGTGCCAGCAGCTTAGACAGGGGGACTGAGGAGCAGTACGTC.

This clone was seen only a few times. This chain uses TRBV30 with TRBJ1-4; D is perhaps TRBD1 (5 bases). The germline gives CDR1 GTSNPN, CDR2 SVGIG (reference sequence). The CDR3 covers 16 residues. Trimming pared 5 bases from V and 2 bases from J, leaving 18 bases between. The CDR3 is CAWSLGQISTNEKLFF. CDR3 nucleotides: TGTGCCTGGTCCCTCGGACAAATATCTACTAATGAAAAACTGTTTTTT.

Many counts were recorded for this clone. The chain couples TRBV25-1 to TRBJ2-1; D may be TRBD1 (6 bases). This CDR3 region has 15 residues. Trimming cost V 3 bases and J 0 bases, with 9 bases left between them. Looked up from germline, CDR1 is MGHDK and CDR2 is SYGVNS. The CDR3 loop reads CASSDQGSSYNEQFF. CDR3 DNA sequence: TGTGCCAGCAGTGACCAGGGGAGCTCCTACAATGAGCAGTTCTTC. The variable domain in full, with the rest retrieved from reference TRBV25-1 and TRBJ2-1, is EADIYQTPRYLVIGTGKKITLECSQTMGHDKMYWYQQDPGMELHLIHYSYGVNSTEKGDLSSESTVSRIRTEHFPLTLESARPSHTSQYLCASSDQGSSYNEQFFGPGTRLTVL.

The gene calls are TRBV5-6 and TRBJ1-2; no clear D. The CDR3 is 14 amino acids. CDR1 is SGHDT, CDR2 YYEEEE, per germline. V lost 3 bases to trimming and J lost 5 bases, with 14 bases between them. The CDR3 is CASSSTKTGYGYTF. For the CDR3, the DNA is TGTGCCAGCAGCTCAACAAAGACCGGGTATGGCTACACCTTC.

There are a few counts of this clone. This chain joins TRBV2 and TRBJ1-5; no firm D call. Germline lookup yields CDR1 SNHLY and CDR2 FYNNEI. The CDR3 has 13 residues. Trimming cost V 7 bases and J 3 bases, with 10 bases left between them. The CDR3 nucleotides are TGTGCCAGCAACGTGGAGTTCAATCAGCCCCAGCATTTT. This gives the protein CASNVEFNQPQHF.

The chain uses TRBV19 and TRBJ1-2, with D possibly TRBD1 on 5 matching bases. The CDR3 covers 15 residues. CDR1 and CDR2 (germline): LNHDA, SQIVND (reference sequence). With 0 bases removed from V and 8 bases from J, the gap between germline ends came to 16 bases. CDR3 sequence: CASSIDFGRAPGYTF. In DNA, the CDR3 is TGTGCCAGTAGTATAGATTTTGGCAGGGCGCCCGGCTACACCTTC. Full variable domain (outside the CDR3, taken from reference TRBV19 and TRBJ1-2): DGGITQSPKYLFRKEGQNVTLSCEQNLNHDAMYWYRQDPGQGLRLIYYSQIVNDFQKGDIAEGYSVSREKKESFPLTVTSAQKNPTAFYLCASSIDFGRAPGYTFGSGTRLTVV.

The chain uses TRBV5-5 and TRBJ1-3; D is unresolved. Trimming took off 0 bases at V and 8 bases at J, with 9 bases between the two ends. CDR1 and CDR2 from the germline V gene are SGHKS and YYEKEE (reference sequence). The CDR3 is 13 amino acids. The CDR3 is CASSLGGRDTIYF. CDR3 DNA: TGTGCCAGCAGCTTGGGAGGGCGAGACACCATATATTTT.